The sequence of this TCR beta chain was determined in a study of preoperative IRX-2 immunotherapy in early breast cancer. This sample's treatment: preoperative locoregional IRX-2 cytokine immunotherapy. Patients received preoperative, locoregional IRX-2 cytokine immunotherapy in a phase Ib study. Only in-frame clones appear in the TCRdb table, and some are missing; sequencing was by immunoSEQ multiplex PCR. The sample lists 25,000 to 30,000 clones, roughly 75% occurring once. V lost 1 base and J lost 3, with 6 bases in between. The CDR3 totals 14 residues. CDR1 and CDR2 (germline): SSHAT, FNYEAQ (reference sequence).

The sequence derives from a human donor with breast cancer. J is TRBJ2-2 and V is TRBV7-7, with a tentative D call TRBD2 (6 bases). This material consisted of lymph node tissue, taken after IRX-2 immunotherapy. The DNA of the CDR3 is TGTGCCAGCAGCTTAGGGGGGGACACCGGGGAGCTGTTTTTT. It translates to CASSLGGDTGELFF.